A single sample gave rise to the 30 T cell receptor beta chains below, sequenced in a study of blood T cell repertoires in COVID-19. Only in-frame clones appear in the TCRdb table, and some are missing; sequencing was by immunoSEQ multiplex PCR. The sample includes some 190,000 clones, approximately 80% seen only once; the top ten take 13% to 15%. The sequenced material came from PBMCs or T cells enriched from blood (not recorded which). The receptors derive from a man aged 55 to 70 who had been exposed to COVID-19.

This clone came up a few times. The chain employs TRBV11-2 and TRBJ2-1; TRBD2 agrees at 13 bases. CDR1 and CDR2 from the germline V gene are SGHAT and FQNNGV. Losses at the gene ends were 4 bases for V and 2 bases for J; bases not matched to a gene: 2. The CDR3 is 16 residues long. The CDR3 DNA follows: TGTGCCAGCAGCTCCACTAGCGGGAGGGCCTACAATGAGCAGTTCTTC. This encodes CASSSTSGRAYNEQFF.

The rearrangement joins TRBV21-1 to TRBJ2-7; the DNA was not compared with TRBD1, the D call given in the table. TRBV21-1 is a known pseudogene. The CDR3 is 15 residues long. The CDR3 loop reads CASCKDRGTSGEQYF. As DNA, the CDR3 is TGTGCCAGCTGTAAGGACAGGGGCACTTCTGGTGAGCAGTACTTC.

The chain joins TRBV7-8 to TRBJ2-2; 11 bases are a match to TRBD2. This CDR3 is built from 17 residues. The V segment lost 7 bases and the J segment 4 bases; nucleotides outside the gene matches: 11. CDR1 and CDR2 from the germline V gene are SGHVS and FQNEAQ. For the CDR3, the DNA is TGTGCCAGCACCGACCTCACTAGCGGGAGAGGCACCGGGGAGCTGTTTTTT. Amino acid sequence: CASTDLTSGRGTGELFF.

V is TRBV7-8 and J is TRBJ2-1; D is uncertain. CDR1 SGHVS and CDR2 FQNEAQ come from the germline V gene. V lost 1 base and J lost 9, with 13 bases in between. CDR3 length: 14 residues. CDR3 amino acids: CASSLVAHRGEQFF. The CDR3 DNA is TGTGCCAGCAGCTTAGTGGCCCACCGAGGTGAGCAGTTCTTC.

CDR3 residues: CASRVGLAVETQYF. The CDR3, as DNA: TGTGCCAGCAGGGTGGGACTAGCGGTAGAGACCCAGTACTTC. The chain couples TRBV6-5 to TRBJ2-5; 11 bases are a match to TRBD2. The V gene end was trimmed by 6 bases and the J gene end by 4 bases; junction bases not matched to a gene: 4. The CDR3 contains 14 residues. Per germline, CDR1 MNHEY and CDR2 SVGAGI.

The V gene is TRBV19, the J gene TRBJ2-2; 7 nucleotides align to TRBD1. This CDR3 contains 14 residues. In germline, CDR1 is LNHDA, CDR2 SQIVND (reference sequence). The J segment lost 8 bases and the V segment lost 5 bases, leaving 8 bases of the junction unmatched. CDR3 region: CASSGSTGMGELFF. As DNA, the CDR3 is TGTGCCAGTAGTGGCTCGACAGGGATGGGGGAGCTGTTTTTT. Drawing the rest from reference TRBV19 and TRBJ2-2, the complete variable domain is DGGITQSPKYLFRKEGQNVTLSCEQNLNHDAMYWYRQDPGQGLRLIYYSQIVNDFQKGDIAEGYSVSREKKESFPLTVTSAQKNPTAFYLCASSGSTGMGELFFGEGSRLTVL.

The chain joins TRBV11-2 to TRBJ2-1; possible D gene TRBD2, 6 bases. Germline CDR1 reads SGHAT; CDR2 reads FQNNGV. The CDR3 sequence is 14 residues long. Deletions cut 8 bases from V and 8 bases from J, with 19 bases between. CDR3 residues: CASLRDWTLDEQFF. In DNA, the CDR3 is TGTGCCAGCCTGAGGGACTGGACGCTAGATGAGCAGTTCTTC.

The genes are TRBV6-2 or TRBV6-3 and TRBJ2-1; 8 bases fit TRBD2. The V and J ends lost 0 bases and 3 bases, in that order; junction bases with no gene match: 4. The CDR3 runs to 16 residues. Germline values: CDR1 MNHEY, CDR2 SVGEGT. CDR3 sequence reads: CASSYSGTSFYNEQFF. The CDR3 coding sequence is TGTGCCAGCAGTTACTCTGGGACTAGTTTCTACAATGAGCAGTTCTTC.

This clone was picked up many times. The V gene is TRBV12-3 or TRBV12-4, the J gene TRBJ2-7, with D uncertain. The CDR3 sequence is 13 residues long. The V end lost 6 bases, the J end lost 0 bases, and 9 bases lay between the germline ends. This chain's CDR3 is CASRTASSYEQYF. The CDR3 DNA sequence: TGTGCCAGCAGAACAGCCAGCTCCTACGAGCAGTACTTC.

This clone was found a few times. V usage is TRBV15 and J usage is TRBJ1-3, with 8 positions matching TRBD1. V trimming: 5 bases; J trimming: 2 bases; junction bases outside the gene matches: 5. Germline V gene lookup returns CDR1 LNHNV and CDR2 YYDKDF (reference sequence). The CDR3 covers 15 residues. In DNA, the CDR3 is TGTGCCACCAGCTCTTCGGACAGGGCTGGAAACACCATATATTTT. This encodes CATSSSDRAGNTIYF. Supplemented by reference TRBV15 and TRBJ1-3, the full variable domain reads DAMVIQNPRYQVTQFGKPVTLSCSQTLNHNVMYWYQQKSSQAPKLLFHYYDKDFNNEADTPDNFQSRRPNTSFCFLDIRSPGLGDTAMYLCATSSSDRAGNTIYFGEGSWLTVV.

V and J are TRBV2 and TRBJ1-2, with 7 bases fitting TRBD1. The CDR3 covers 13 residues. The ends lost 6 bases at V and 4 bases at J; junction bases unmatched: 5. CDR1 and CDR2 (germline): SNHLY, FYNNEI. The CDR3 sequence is CASSYRGGYGYTF. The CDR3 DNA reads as TGTGCCAGCAGCTACAGGGGTGGCTATGGCTACACCTTC. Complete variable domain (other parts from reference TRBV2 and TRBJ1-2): EPEVTQTPSHQVTQMGQEVILRCVPISNHLYFYWYRQILGQKVEFLVSFYNNEISEKSEIFDDQFSVERPDGSNFTLKIRSTKLEDSAMYFCASSYRGGYGYTFGSGTRLTVV.

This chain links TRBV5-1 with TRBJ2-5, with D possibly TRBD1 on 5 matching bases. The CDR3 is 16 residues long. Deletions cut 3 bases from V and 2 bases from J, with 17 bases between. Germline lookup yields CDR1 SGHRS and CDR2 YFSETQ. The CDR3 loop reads CASSSPGRTRQETQYF. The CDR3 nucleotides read TGCGCCAGCAGCTCGCCTGGCCGGACAAGACAAGAGACCCAGTACTTC.

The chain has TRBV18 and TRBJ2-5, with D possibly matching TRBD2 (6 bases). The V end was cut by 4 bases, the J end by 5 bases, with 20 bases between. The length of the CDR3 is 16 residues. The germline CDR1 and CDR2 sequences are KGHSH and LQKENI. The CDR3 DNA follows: TGTGCCAGCTCACAATTATCCGCCGGAGGGCGGGAGACCCAGTACTTC. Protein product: CASSQLSAGGRETQYF.

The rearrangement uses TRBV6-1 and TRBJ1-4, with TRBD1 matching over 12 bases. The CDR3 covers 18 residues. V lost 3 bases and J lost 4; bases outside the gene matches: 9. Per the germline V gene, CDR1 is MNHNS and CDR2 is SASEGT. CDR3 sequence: CASSDRDRGRLNNEKLFF. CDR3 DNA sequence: TGTGCCAGCAGTGACCGGGACAGGGGGCGCCTAAATAATGAAAAACTGTTTTTT.

CDR3 nucleotide sequence: TGTGCCAGCAGCGTAGTTTCAACAGGGATCTACGAGCAGTACTTC. This gives the protein CASSVVSTGIYEQYF. The chain is built from TRBV9 and TRBJ2-7; perhaps TRBD1 as D (6 bases). V was clipped by 0 bases and J by 3 bases, with 13 bases between them. The CDR3 spans 15 residues. In germline, CDR1 is SGDLS, CDR2 YYNGEE.

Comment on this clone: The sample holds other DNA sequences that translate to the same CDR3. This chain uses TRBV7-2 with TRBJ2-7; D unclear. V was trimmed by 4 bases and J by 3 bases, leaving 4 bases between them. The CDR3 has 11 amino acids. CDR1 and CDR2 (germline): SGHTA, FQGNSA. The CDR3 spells CASSSLYEQYF. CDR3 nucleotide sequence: TGTGCCAGCAGCTCCCTCTACGAGCAGTACTTC.

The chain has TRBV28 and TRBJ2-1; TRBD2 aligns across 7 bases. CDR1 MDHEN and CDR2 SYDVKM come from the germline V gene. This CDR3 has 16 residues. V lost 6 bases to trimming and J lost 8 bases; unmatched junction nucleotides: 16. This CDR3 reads CASSSVKSSSGYEQFF. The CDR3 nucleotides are TGTGCCAGCAGCTCAGTTAAAAGCTCTAGCGGCTATGAGCAGTTCTTC.

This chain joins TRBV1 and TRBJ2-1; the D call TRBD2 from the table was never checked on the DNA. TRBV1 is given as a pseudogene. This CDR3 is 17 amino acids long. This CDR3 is CTSSQELAGGPLEEQFF. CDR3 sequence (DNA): TGCACCAGCAGCCAAGAATTAGCGGGAGGGCCCCTCGAGGAGCAGTTCTTC.

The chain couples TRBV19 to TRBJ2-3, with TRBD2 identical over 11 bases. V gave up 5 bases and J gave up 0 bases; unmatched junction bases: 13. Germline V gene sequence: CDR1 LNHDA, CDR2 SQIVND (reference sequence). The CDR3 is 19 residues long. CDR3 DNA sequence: TGTGCCAGTAGTCCCGGGCGGTCTAGCGGGAGGTCTAGCACAGATACGCAGTATTTT. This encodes CASSPGRSSGRSSTDTQYF.

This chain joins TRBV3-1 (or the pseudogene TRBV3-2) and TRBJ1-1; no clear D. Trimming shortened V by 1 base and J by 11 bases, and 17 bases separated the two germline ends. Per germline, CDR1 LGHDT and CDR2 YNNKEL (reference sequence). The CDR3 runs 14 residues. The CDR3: CASSQVADSGRAFF. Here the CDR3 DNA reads TGTGCCAGCAGCCAAGTCGCGGACTCAGGTCGGGCTTTCTTT.

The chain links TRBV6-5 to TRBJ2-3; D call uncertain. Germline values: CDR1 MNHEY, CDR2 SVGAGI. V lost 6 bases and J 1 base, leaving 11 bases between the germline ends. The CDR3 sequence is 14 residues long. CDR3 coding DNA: TGTGCCAGCAGCCCGGTGGGCCGCACAGATACGCAGTATTTT. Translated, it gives CASSPVGRTDTQYF.

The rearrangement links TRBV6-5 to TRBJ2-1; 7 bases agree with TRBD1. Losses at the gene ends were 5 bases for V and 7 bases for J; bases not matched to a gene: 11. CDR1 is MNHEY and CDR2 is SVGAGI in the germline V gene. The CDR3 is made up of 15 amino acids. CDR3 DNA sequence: TGTGCCAGCAGTCCCCGCTTCGCAGGGGGAAATGAGCAGTTCTTC. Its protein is CASSPRFAGGNEQFF.

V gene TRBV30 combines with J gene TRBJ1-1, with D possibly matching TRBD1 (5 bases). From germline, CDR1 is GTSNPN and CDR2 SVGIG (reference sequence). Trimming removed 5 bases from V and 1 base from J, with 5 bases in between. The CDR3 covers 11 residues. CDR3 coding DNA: TGTGCCTGGGGACAGAACACTGAAGCTTTCTTT. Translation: CAWGQNTEAFF.

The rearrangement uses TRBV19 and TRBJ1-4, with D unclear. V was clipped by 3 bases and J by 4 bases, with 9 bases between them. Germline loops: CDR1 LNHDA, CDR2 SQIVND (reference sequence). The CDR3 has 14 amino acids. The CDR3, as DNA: TGTGCCAGTAGTATTGGCGGCCTTAATGAAAAACTGTTTTTT. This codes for CASSIGGLNEKLFF.

The CDR3 is CSVDRGQGMNTEAFF. CDR3 nucleotide sequence: TGCAGCGTTGATCGGGGACAGGGGATGAACACTGAAGCTTTCTTT. The V call is TRBV29-1, the J call TRBJ1-1, with 10 bases fitting TRBD1. With V trimmed by 3 bases and J by 0 bases, 4 bases remained unmatched. Germline V gene data show CDR1 as SQVTM and CDR2 as ANQGSEA. CDR3 length: 15 amino acids.

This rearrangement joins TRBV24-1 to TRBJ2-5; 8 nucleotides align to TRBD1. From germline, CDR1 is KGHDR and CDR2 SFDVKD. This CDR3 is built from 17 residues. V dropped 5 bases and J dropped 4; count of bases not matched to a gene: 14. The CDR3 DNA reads TGTGCCACCAGTGGGCCCCCGGACAGGGTCGTGGGAGAGACCCAGTACTTC. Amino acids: CATSGPPDRVVGETQYF.

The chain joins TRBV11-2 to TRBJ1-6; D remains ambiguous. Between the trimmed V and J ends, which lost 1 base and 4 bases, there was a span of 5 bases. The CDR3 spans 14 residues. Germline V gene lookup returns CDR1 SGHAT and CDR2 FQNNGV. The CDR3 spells CASSLGLYNSPLHF. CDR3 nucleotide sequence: TGTGCCAGCAGCTTAGGACTGTATAATTCACCCCTCCACTTT.

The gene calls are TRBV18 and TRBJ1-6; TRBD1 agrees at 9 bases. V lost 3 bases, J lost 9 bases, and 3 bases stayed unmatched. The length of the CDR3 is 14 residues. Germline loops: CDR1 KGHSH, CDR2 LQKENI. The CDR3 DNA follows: TGTGCCAGCTCACCCCGACAGGGGGTTTCACCCCTCCACTTT. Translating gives CASSPRQGVSPLHF.

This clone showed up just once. CDR3 sequence: CASSSPGTGNSYEQYF. The CDR3 DNA is TGTGCCAGCAGTTCCCCCGGGACAGGGAACTCCTACGAGCAGTACTTC. This chain joins TRBV5-4 and TRBJ2-7; TRBD1 matches at 9 bases. The trim removed 5 bases at V and 0 bases at J, leaving 9 bases unmatched. Germline V gene sequence: CDR1 SGHNT, CDR2 YYREEE (reference sequence). This CDR3 comprises 16 residues.

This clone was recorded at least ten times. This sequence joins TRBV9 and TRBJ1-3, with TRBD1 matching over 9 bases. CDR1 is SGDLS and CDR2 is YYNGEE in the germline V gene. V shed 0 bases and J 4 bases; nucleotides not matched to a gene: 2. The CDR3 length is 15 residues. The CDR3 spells CASSVDRGLGNTIYF. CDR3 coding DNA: TGTGCCAGCAGCGTAGACAGGGGGCTCGGAAACACCATATATTTT.